Shown below are 30 T cell receptor beta chains from a single sample sequenced in a study of blood T cells in healthy people across ages. Through a sample-barcoded 5' primer and a J-beta primer mix, a second PCR was run for 7 to 11 cycles. In TCRdb, the 5' RACE reads were re-called with MiXCR into one record per CDR3 protein. The sample carries just under 750,000 distinct CDR3 sequences, roughly 20% recorded once. The specimen was blood. The receptor set was obtained from a man in his sixties or seventies in good health.

The sample holds many counts of this clonotype. The chain is built from TRBV5-1 and TRBJ1-4; 10 bases align to TRBD1. The V and J ends lost 4 bases and 0 bases, in that order; junction bases with no gene match: 3. CDR1 is SGHRS and CDR2 is YFSETQ in the germline V gene. The length of the CDR3 is 16 residues. The CDR3 nucleotides read TGCGCCAGCAGCCTAGGACAGGGGGCAACTAATGAAAAACTGTTTTTT. It encodes CASSLGQGATNEKLFF.

There are a few counts of this clonotype. The chain couples TRBV4-2 to TRBJ2-3, with D possibly TRBD2 on 6 matching bases. Germline lookup yields CDR1 LGHNA and CDR2 YNFKEQ. The CDR3 totals 17 residues. V was shortened by 0 bases and J by 2 bases, with 15 bases between the two germline ends. CDR3 DNA sequence: TGTGCCAGCAGCCAAGACCTCCCGGGGGAGTTCACAGATACGCAGTATTTT. Encoded protein: CASSQDLPGEFTDTQYF.

The sample holds a few counts of this clonotype. The CDR3 sequence: CSARSPSSRGFLYEQYF. CDR3 nucleotides: TGCAGTGCTAGATCACCTTCATCTCGAGGGTTCCTCTACGAGCAGTACTTC. The chain is built from TRBV20-1 and TRBJ2-5, with D perhaps TRBD2 (5 bases). The assigned J gene may be wrong: the sequence end matches TRBJ2-7 better. The germline CDR1 and CDR2 sequences are DFQATT and SNEGSKA (reference sequence). This CDR3 spans 17 amino acids.

There are a few counts of this clonotype. The chain couples TRBV27 to TRBJ2-7, with 14 bases identical to TRBD2. The better agreement between TRBJ2-5 and the DNA end casts doubt on the J call. This CDR3 contains 16 residues. Per the germline V gene, CDR1 is MNHEY and CDR2 is SMNVEV (reference sequence). As DNA, the CDR3 is TGTGCCAGCAGTCGCCGACTAGCGGGGGGGCTTGAGACCCAGTACTTC. This encodes CASSRRLAGGLETQYF.

This clonotype was detected only once. This chain links TRBV6-5 with TRBJ2-7; 14 nucleotides align to TRBD2. Near its end, the DNA agrees better with TRBJ2-1, so the J call may be wrong. CDR3 length: 15 amino acids. Germline loops: CDR1 MNHEY, CDR2 SVGAGI. As DNA, the CDR3 is TGTGCCAGCAGTCCCGGGACTAGCGGGAGTGGTGAGCAGTTCTTC. It codes for CASSPGTSGSGEQFF.

The chain joins TRBV4-2 to TRBJ2-2, with D possibly TRBD2 on 7 matching bases. The CDR3 contains 17 residues. Germline V gives CDR1 LGHNA, CDR2 YNFKEQ. Trimming left V 2 bases short and J 5 bases short, with 18 bases between. As DNA, the CDR3 is TGTGCCAGCAGCCAAAGGCGTGGGGGGGCCGGAACCGGGGAGCTGTTTTTT. Protein product: CASSQRRGGAGTGELFF.

The V call is TRBV24-1, the J call TRBJ2-3; TRBD2 matches 9 bases. Trimming at V came to 4 bases and at J to 0 bases, leaving 10 bases not matched to a gene. This CDR3 has 18 residues. In germline, CDR1 is KGHDR, CDR2 SFDVKD. CDR3 sequence: CATSDPWIAGVSTDTQYF. Here the CDR3 DNA reads TGTGCCACCAGTGACCCCTGGATAGCGGGAGTGAGCACAGATACGCAGTATTTT.

The V and J genes are TRBV9 and TRBJ1-3; 7 bases match TRBD1. J was trimmed by 0 bases and V by 4 bases; bases with no gene match: 7. Germline CDR1 is SGDLS and CDR2 is YYNGEE. The CDR3 is 16 amino acids. CDR3 sequence reads: CASSNQGGLSGNTIYF. The DNA of the CDR3 is TGTGCCAGCAGCAATCAAGGGGGCCTCTCTGGAAACACCATATATTTT.

This clonotype was recorded a few times. The V gene is TRBV5-1, the J gene TRBJ1-5; unclear D gene. There are 15 residues in the CDR3. Trimming removed 4 bases from V and 2 bases from J, with 13 bases in between. The germline CDR1 and CDR2 sequences are SGHRS and YFSETQ. The CDR3 region has the DNA TGCGCCAGCAGCCCTGGCGGGTCGGGCAATCAGCCCCAGCATTTT. Amino acid sequence: CASSPGGSGNQPQHF.

This clonotype was counted only a few times. The chain couples TRBV18 to TRBJ2-7; perhaps TRBD2 as D (5 bases). From germline, CDR1 is KGHSH and CDR2 LQKENI. CDR3 size: 16 residues. Trimming removed 6 bases at V and 0 bases at J, with 18 bases between. CDR3 protein: CASSPGVVLPSYEQYV. In DNA, the CDR3 is TGTGCCAGCTCGCCCGGGGTGGTCCTCCCCTCCTACGAGCAGTACGTC.

The chain is built from TRBV6-2 or TRBV6-3 and TRBJ2-5, with D possibly matching TRBD1 (5 bases). With the DNA end fitting TRBJ2-7 better, the J assignment may be wrong. Germline CDR1 reads MNHEY; CDR2 reads SVGEGT. This CDR3 is built from 15 residues. Here the CDR3 reads CASSYHPPTDHEQYF. CDR3 nucleotides: TGTGCCAGCAGTTACCATCCACCGACAGACCACGAGCAGTACTTC.

There are a few counts of this clonotype. This chain links TRBV12-3 or TRBV12-4 with TRBJ1-1; maybe TRBD1 (5 bases). The CDR3 has 13 residues. V lost 6 bases, J lost 1 base, and 9 bases lay in between. In DNA form, the CDR3 reads TGTGCCAGCAGGGACGACAGGAACACTGAAGCTTTCTTT. Residues: CASRDDRNTEAFF.

The chain has TRBV20-1 and TRBJ1-2, with unresolved D. V was cut by 0 bases and J by 3 bases, with 11 bases left in between. The CDR3 loop spans 14 amino acids. The germline V gene has CDR1 DFQATT and CDR2 SNEGSKA (reference sequence). The chain's CDR3 is CSARDTAKYYGYTF. For the CDR3, the DNA is TGCAGTGCTAGAGATACGGCGAAATACTATGGCTACACCTTC.

V gene TRBV28 combines with J gene TRBJ2-1; D is uncertain. Per germline, CDR1 MDHEN and CDR2 SYDVKM. The V and J ends lost 6 bases and 0 bases respectively, with 15 bases between them. CDR3 length equals 16 residues. Here the CDR3 DNA reads TGTGCCAGCAGGCCTCCGGGCGCCAGCTCCTACAATGAGCAGTTCTTC. Amino acids: CASRPPGASSYNEQFF.

This clonotype was seen a handful of times. The rearrangement joins TRBV4-3 to TRBJ2-6; no definite D call. Germline V CDR1 and CDR2: LGHNA, YSLEER. The CDR3 has 16 amino acids. With 0 bases removed from V and 0 bases from J, the gap between germline ends came to 6 bases. As DNA, the CDR3 is TGCGCCAGCAGCCAAGATGTCGACTCTGGGGCCAACGTCCTGACTTTC. It is translated as CASSQDVDSGANVLTF.

The sample holds a few counts of this clonotype. The chain carries TRBV4-2 and TRBJ1-4; D gene ambiguous. In germline, CDR1 is LGHNA, CDR2 YNFKEQ. Between the trimmed V and J ends, which lost 0 bases and 8 bases, there was a span of 16 bases. This CDR3 region has 16 residues. The DNA for the CDR3 is TGTGCCAGCAGCCAAGATGATTCTGTCAGTAACGAAAAACTGTTTTTT. It codes for CASSQDDSVSNEKLFF.

Details on this clonotype: This could be a read error, since a much larger clone is one nucleotide away. The chain recombines TRBV12-3 or TRBV12-4 with TRBJ1-2; no reliable D call. The CDR3 spans 14 residues. Trimming took 6 bases from V and 7 from J, leaving 18 bases between them. The CDR3 sequence is CASSNTPGRGGYTF. The CDR3 nucleotides read TGTGCCAGCAGCAACACACCCGGGCGCGGTGGCTACACCTTC.

The J gene is TRBJ2-3, the V gene TRBV12-5; 9 bases line up with TRBD2. This CDR3 spans 19 amino acids. The V segment lost 5 bases and the J segment 2 bases; nucleotides outside the gene matches: 17. Looked up from germline, CDR1 is LGHNT and CDR2 is FRNRAP. The CDR3 is CASGPGRAGGKISTDTQYF. As DNA, the CDR3 is TGTGCTAGTGGTCCTGGAAGGGCGGGAGGGAAGATTTCCACAGATACGCAGTATTTT.

This clonotype was found a few times. This chain uses TRBV10-3 with TRBJ2-1, with 12 bases lining up with TRBD2. CDR1 is ENHRY and CDR2 is SYGVKD in the germline V gene. Trimming at V came to 2 bases and at J to 2 bases, leaving 4 bases not matched to a gene. This CDR3 is 17 amino acids long. The DNA of the CDR3 is TGTGCCATCAGTGAGGGCGGACTAGCGGGACCCTACAATGAGCAGTTCTTC. Translated, it gives CAISEGGLAGPYNEQFF.

This chain connects TRBV6-5 to TRBJ1-5; D uncertain. There are 13 residues in the CDR3. The V end lost 0 bases, the J end lost 7 bases, and 7 bases lay between the germline ends. CDR1 and CDR2 (germline): MNHEY, SVGAGI. This CDR3 is CASSYSDGQPQHF. The CDR3 bases are TGTGCCAGCAGTTACTCGGACGGGCAGCCCCAGCATTTT.

This clonotype occurred many times. This chain connects TRBV3-1 to TRBJ1-2, with no clear D. The CDR3 is 15 amino acids. With 1 base removed from V and 2 bases from J, the gap between germline ends came to 11 bases. CDR1 is LGHDT and CDR2 is YNNKEL in the germline V gene (reference sequence). CDR3 in amino acids: CASSQVGQLNYGYTF. Here the CDR3 DNA reads TGTGCCAGCAGCCAAGTGGGCCAGTTAAACTATGGCTACACCTTC.

This sequence joins TRBV12-3 or TRBV12-4 and TRBJ2-1; 11 bases line up with TRBD2. This CDR3 spans 15 amino acids. The V segment lost 5 bases and the J segment 2 bases; nucleotides outside the gene matches: 2. The CDR3 loop reads CASSRLAGTYNEQFF. CDR3 nucleotides: TGTGCCAGCAGTCGACTAGCGGGAACCTACAATGAGCAGTTCTTC.

The chain links TRBV7-9 to TRBJ1-6; D is unclear. The CDR3 totals 14 residues. The ends were cut back, 1 base at V and 10 bases at J, with 11 bases in the middle. From germline, CDR1 is SEHNR and CDR2 FQNEAQ (reference sequence). CDR3 coding DNA: TGTGCCAGCAGCTTAGATGACGGGATGTCACCCCTCCACTTT. This codes for CASSLDDGMSPLHF.

V is TRBV12-3 or TRBV12-4 and J is TRBJ2-1, with TRBD1 matching 7 bases. TRBJ2-7 matches the DNA end more closely, so the J call is doubtful. The CDR3 extends over 14 amino acids. The chain's CDR3 is CASNSGTVPYEQYF. The CDR3 DNA sequence: TGTGCCAGCAATTCCGGGACAGTCCCTTACGAGCAGTACTTC.

The genes are TRBV20-1 and TRBJ1-4; TRBD1 aligns across 8 bases. Unmatched junction bases numbered 6, after V lost 8 bases and J lost 7 bases. The CDR3 totals 12 residues. CDR1 and CDR2 from the germline V gene are DFQATT and SNEGSKA (reference sequence). CDR3 loop: CSPQGDREKLFF. The CDR3 coding sequence is TGCAGTCCACAGGGGGATCGTGAAAAACTGTTTTTT.

This chain uses TRBV18 with TRBJ2-3; 10 positions match TRBD2. V was pared by 6 bases and J by 0 bases, with 9 bases of the junction left unmatched. The CDR3 extends over 17 amino acids. Looked up from germline, CDR1 is KGHSH and CDR2 is LQKENI. The CDR3 DNA is TGTGCCAGCTCCCCTCCCGGGACTAGCGCCAGCACAGATACGCAGTATTTT. Its protein is CASSPPGTSASTDTQYF.

This clonotype was seen only a few times. The chain combines TRBV29-1 with TRBJ1-4; D unclear. The CDR3 covers 13 residues. Deletions cut 4 bases from V and 6 bases from J, with 12 bases between. Germline V gene sequence: CDR1 SQVTM, CDR2 ANQGSEA. The chain's CDR3 is CSVVRSGDEKLFF. CDR3 in DNA: TGCAGCGTTGTTCGGTCCGGGGATGAAAAACTGTTTTTT.

This chain connects TRBV28 to TRBJ2-7; D unresolved. Trimming shortened V by 4 bases and J by 6 bases, and 13 bases separated the two germline ends. The CDR3 extends over 13 amino acids. Per the germline V gene, CDR1 is MDHEN and CDR2 is SYDVKM. The CDR3 sequence is CASSSPGFGEQYV. The CDR3 DNA sequence: TGTGCCAGCAGTTCCCCCGGATTCGGCGAGCAGTACGTC.

This clonotype was seen more than once but under ten times. J is TRBJ2-5 and V is TRBV29-1; 12 bases are a match to TRBD2. This CDR3 has 13 amino acids. Losses at the gene ends were 4 bases for V and 10 bases for J; bases not matched to a gene: 7. The germline gives CDR1 SQVTM, CDR2 ANQGSEA. In DNA, the CDR3 is TGCAGCGTTGTGCTAGCGGGGGGGGGTTACCAGTACTTC. Its protein product is CSVVLAGGGYQYF.

As concerns this clonotype: The junction and the germline gene differ at one end; a read error may be behind it. This sequence joins TRBV7-8 and TRBJ2-1; 9 nucleotides match TRBD2. The tail of the sequence fits TRBJ2-5 better, so the J call may be wrong. This CDR3 is built from 16 residues. The germline V gene has CDR1 SGHVS and CDR2 FQNEAQ. The CDR3 sequence: CVSSSPGGRARETQYF. The CDR3 DNA reads TGTGTCAGCAGCTCCCCTGGCGGGAGGGCCCGTGAGACCCAGTACTTC.